These 2 T cell receptor beta chains were all obtained from the same sample, sequenced in a study of blood T cell repertoires in COVID-19. This table comes from immunoSEQ multiplex PCR, and its TCRdb copy is limited to in-frame clones, with some not included. Among around 200,000 clones, approximately 80% were seen once, and the ten largest hold about 14%. The specimen was peripheral blood. All receptors derive from a woman in her 70s with COVID-19, enrolled during active disease.

This clone occurred a few times. The chain has TRBV30 and TRBJ1-2; 7 nucleotides align to TRBD1. J gave up 8 bases and V 6 bases, and 9 bases lay outside the gene matches. CDR3 length: 12 amino acids. CDR1 is GTSNPN and CDR2 is SVGIG in the germline V gene (reference sequence). CDR3 protein: CACRQGFLGYTF. The CDR3 DNA reads as TGTGCCTGTAGACAGGGATTTTTAGGCTACACCTTC.

V gene TRBV14 combines with J gene TRBJ1-2; D is unclear. The CDR3 sequence is 13 residues long. Germline V gene lookup returns CDR1 SGHDN and CDR2 FVKESK. V lost 5 bases and J lost 4, with 11 bases in between. CDR3 nucleotides: TGTGCCAGCAGCTTCGTTCCGTTCTATGGCTACACCTTC. Residues: CASSFVPFYGYTF.